This TCR beta chain comes out of a study of T-cell memory formation after mild COVID-19. The wider study: Largely donor-specific sequence clusters came from two donors.

The CDR3 covers 13 residues. Per the germline V gene, CDR1 is DFQATT and CDR2 is SNEGSKA (reference sequence). Trimming left V 1 base short and J 0 bases short, with 6 bases between. To note about this clonotype: Its antigen is not known.

5'RACE, which relied on constant-segment primers, yielded TCR alpha and TCR beta cDNA libraries carrying sample barcodes and UMIs. TCRdb re-called the 5' RACE reads through MiXCR, storing one row per CDR3 protein. The repertoire has approximately 240,000 distinct CDR3 sequences, roughly 15% of them found once; the top ten carry 3.5%. Study-wide results and limits: CD4/CD8 balance characterized clones contracting day 15 to 85, and CD4+ skew characterized later expanders. Pre-infection memory held some responding clones, suggesting pre-existing cross-reactive T cells responded.

The sequenced sample was PBMCs or a T cell subset sorted from them (not recorded which). The clonotype was recovered from a man aged 18 to 29 who had mild COVID-19 (a few samples of this study predate the infection). Cell type and time point are not known. The chain uses TRBV20-1 and TRBJ1-1; D call uncertain. The CDR3 DNA is TGCAGTGCTAGAGGGCCCATGAACACTGAAGCTTTCTTT. It specifies CSARGPMNTEAFF.